One sample yielded the 28 T cell receptor beta chains listed below, sequenced in a study of OX40 agonist ivuxolimab in advanced cancers. Produced via immunoSEQ multiplex PCR; TCRdb's table is partial and in-frame only. In the table there are 75,000 to 100,000 clones, roughly 88% of which are singletons. The source was CD4+ or CD8+ T cells sorted from blood, collected in a trial of the OX40 agonist ivuxolimab. Source of these receptors: an adult with an advanced solid tumor such as melanoma, head and neck, liver or kidney cancer.

The chain combines TRBV10-3 with TRBJ1-5; TRBD1 aligns across 10 bases. Germline trimming cut 6 bases from V and 6 bases from J; bases unmatched to any gene: 5. The CDR3 spans 14 residues. CDR1 ENHRY and CDR2 SYGVKD come from the germline V gene. The chain's CDR3 is CAISSGTGVQPQHF. As DNA, the CDR3 is TGTGCCATCAGCTCCGGGACAGGGGTTCAGCCCCAGCATTTT.

The chain carries TRBV30 and TRBJ2-2; 8 bases are a match to TRBD2. Germline V gives CDR1 GTSNPN, CDR2 SVGIG (reference sequence). The ends lost 3 bases at V and 4 bases at J; junction bases unmatched: 4. The CDR3 covers 14 residues. CDR3 in amino acids: CAWRGLASTGELFF. CDR3 DNA: TGTGCCTGGAGAGGACTAGCCAGCACCGGGGAGCTGTTTTTT.

The V and J genes are TRBV7-2 and TRBJ2-2, with D perhaps TRBD1 or TRBD2 (5 bases each). Trimming stripped 3 bases from V and 5 bases from J, with 16 bases between. Germline CDR1 SGHTA, CDR2 FQGNSA. The CDR3 covers 16 residues. The CDR3 reads CASSFLGAASTGELFF. The CDR3 coding sequence is TGTGCCAGCAGCTTCCTCGGGGCGGCGTCGACCGGGGAGCTGTTTTTT.

The chain carries TRBV6-4 and TRBJ1-3; D unclear. Between the trimmed V and J ends, which lost 8 bases and 0 bases, there was a span of 11 bases. The CDR3 runs 14 residues. Germline CDR1 and CDR2: MRHNA and SNTAGT. The CDR3 is CASFGLGSGNTIYF. The CDR3 coding sequence is TGTGCCAGCTTCGGACTCGGCTCTGGAAACACCATATATTTT.

The table lists this clone with a count of one. The V call is TRBV29-1, the J call TRBJ1-2; no reliable D call. This CDR3 is built from 11 residues. Germline V gives CDR1 SQVTM, CDR2 ANQGSEA. Trimming took 4 bases from V and 7 from J, leaving 10 bases between them. CDR3: CSVGGVPGYTF. Here the CDR3 DNA reads TGCAGCGTTGGCGGGGTTCCTGGCTACACCTTC.

CDR3 in amino acids: CASSLRTGNPGQYF. As DNA, the CDR3 is TGTGCCAGCAGCCTCCGCACAGGGAATCCAGGGCAGTACTTC. This chain connects TRBV28 to TRBJ2-7; possible D gene TRBD1, 6 bases. Germline values: CDR1 MDHEN, CDR2 SYDVKM. V gave up 6 bases and J gave up 9 bases, with 21 bases separating them. The length of the CDR3 is 14 residues.

V and J are TRBV5-4 and TRBJ2-7, with D unresolved. Germline V gene data show CDR1 as SGHNT and CDR2 as YYREEE (reference sequence). With 3 bases removed from V and 2 bases from J, the gap between germline ends came to 9 bases. CDR3 size: 13 residues. The CDR3 loop reads CASSSIFTYEQYF. CDR3 bases: TGTGCCAGCAGCTCAATTTTCACCTACGAGCAGTACTTC.

The chain carries TRBV7-2 and TRBJ2-3, with 9 bases matching TRBD2. The ends lost 8 bases at V and 5 bases at J; junction bases unmatched: 5. Germline values: CDR1 SGHTA, CDR2 FQGNSA. This CDR3 comprises 13 residues. This CDR3 is CASGSGGIDTQYF. The CDR3 bases are TGTGCCAGCGGTAGCGGGGGAATAGATACGCAGTATTTT.

This chain uses TRBV4-2 with TRBJ2-1; a weak D match, TRBD2 (7 bases). Germline loops: CDR1 LGHNA, CDR2 YNFKEQ. V was cut by 0 bases and J by 4 bases, with 16 bases left in between. The CDR3 totals 17 residues. CDR3 in DNA: TGTGCCAGCAGCCAAGAATGGGACGGGGGGCTTTACAATGAGCAGTTCTTC. Translation gives CASSQEWDGGLYNEQFF.

J is TRBJ2-7 and V is TRBV28; 7 bases line up with TRBD1. CDR3 length: 14 residues. CDR1 and CDR2 (germline): MDHEN, SYDVKM. The J segment lost 1 base and the V segment lost 5 bases, leaving 5 bases of the junction unmatched. The CDR3 coding sequence is TGTGCCAGCAGTGCAGCGGACAGGTCCTACGAGCAGTACTTC. This codes for CASSAADRSYEQYF.

The V and J genes are TRBV5-1 and TRBJ2-7; D gene uncertain. This CDR3 spans 15 amino acids. V lost 1 base to trimming and J lost 0 bases, with 11 bases between them. Germline values: CDR1 SGHRS, CDR2 YFSETQ. The CDR3 DNA follows: TGCGCCAGCAGCTTGTTTTCCTCAGGCTCCTACGAGCAGTACTTC. It translates to CASSLFSSGSYEQYF.

The V gene is TRBV30, the J gene TRBJ1-3, with D possibly TRBD1 on 6 matching bases. CDR1 GTSNPN and CDR2 SVGIG come from the germline V gene (reference sequence). The ends were cut back, 8 bases at V and 3 bases at J, with 14 bases in the middle. The CDR3 is made up of 13 amino acids. CDR3 region: CARDGGFGNTIYF. The DNA of the CDR3 is TGTGCCCGGGACGGGGGCTTTGGAAACACCATATATTTT.

This CDR3 is CASSKGQGNTEAFF. The DNA of the CDR3 is TGTGCCAGCTCAAAGGGACAGGGGAACACTGAAGCTTTCTTT. The V and J genes are TRBV18 and TRBJ1-1; 9 nucleotides line up with TRBD1. Per the germline V gene, CDR1 is KGHSH and CDR2 is LQKENI. With 5 bases clipped from V and 1 base from J, the junction kept 2 bases outside the gene matches. The CDR3 runs to 14 residues. The full variable domain, rest sourced from reference TRBV18 and TRBJ1-1, is NAGVMQNPRHLVRRRGQEARLRCSPMKGHSHVYWYRQLPEEGLKFMVYLQKENIIDESGMPKERFSAEFPKEGPSILRIQQVVRGDSAAYFCASSKGQGNTEAFFGQGTRLTVV.

This clone came up once. The V and J genes are TRBV6-5 and TRBJ1-5, with 9 nucleotides matching TRBD1. The CDR3 runs 15 residues. Trimming cost V 6 bases and J 4 bases; bases outside gene matches: 7. Germline-derived CDR1 and CDR2 are MNHEY and SVGAGI. CDR3 DNA: TGTGCCAGCAGCGCCGGGACAGGGAATAATCAGCCCCAGCATTTT. Protein product: CASSAGTGNNQPQHF.

The chain has TRBV30 and TRBJ2-7; 13 bases are shared with TRBD2. The CDR3 totals 16 residues. Germline V gene data show CDR1 as GTSNPN and CDR2 as SVGIG (reference sequence). V gave up 3 bases and J gave up 4 bases; unmatched junction bases: 9. The CDR3 DNA reads TGTGCCTGGAGAGCCGGACTAGCGGGAGAATTTTACGAGCAGTACTTC. Its protein is CAWRAGLAGEFYEQYF.

CDR3: CASSPLAGGNQNTQYF. The CDR3 DNA reads as TGTGCCAGCAGCCCTCTAGCGGGGGGGAATCAGAATACGCAGTATTTT. The chain combines TRBV7-3 with TRBJ2-3, with 12 nucleotides matching TRBD2. CDR1 is SGHTA and CDR2 is FQGTGA in the germline V gene. The length of the CDR3 is 16 residues. V lost 5 bases, J lost 7 bases, and 10 bases stayed unmatched. Full variable domain (outside the CDR3, taken from reference TRBV7-3 and TRBJ2-3): GAGVSQTPSNKVTEKGKYVELRCDPISGHTALYWYRQSLGQGPEFLIYFQGTGAADDSGLPNDRFFAVRPEGSVSTLKIQRTERGDSAVYLCASSPLAGGNQNTQYFGPGTRLTVL.

This clone was seen once. The junction and the germline gene differ at one end; a read error may be behind it. The rearrangement uses TRBV6-1 and TRBJ2-7, with D unclear. The CDR3 runs to 11 residues. Germline assignment: CDR1 MNHNS and CDR2 SASEGT. The CDR3 sequence: CASRDSYEQYF. In DNA form, the CDR3 reads TGTGCCAGCCGTGATTCCTACGAGCAGTACTTC.

J is TRBJ1-5 and V is TRBV27; the match to TRBD1 covers 7 bases. The CDR3 has 16 amino acids. V dropped 0 bases and J dropped 1; count of bases not matched to a gene: 3. Looked up from germline, CDR1 is MNHEY and CDR2 is SMNVEV (reference sequence). The CDR3: CASSLSLRGSNQPQHF. CDR3 sequence (DNA): TGTGCCAGCAGTTTATCCCTCAGGGGGAGCAATCAGCCCCAGCATTTT.

The sample holds one count of this clone. The chain employs TRBV7-2 and TRBJ2-5, with TRBD1 matching 7 bases. Germline lookup yields CDR1 SGHTA and CDR2 FQGNSA. This CDR3 is built from 13 residues. V lost 3 bases and J lost 9; bases outside the gene matches: 7. CDR3 residues: CASSLTGLDSQYF. CDR3 bases: TGTGCCAGCAGCTTGACAGGGTTGGATTCCCAGTACTTC. Combining the CDR3 with reference TRBV7-2 and TRBJ2-5 gives the whole variable domain GAGVSQSPSNKVTEKGKDVELRCDPISGHTALYWYRQSLGQGLEFLIYFQGNSAPDKSGLPSDRFSAERTGGSVSTLTIQRTQQEDSAVYLCASSLTGLDSQYFGPGTRLLVL.

This clone was detected once. V gene TRBV5-4 combines with J gene TRBJ2-3; tentative D call: TRBD2 (6 bases). V was trimmed by 4 bases and J by 2 bases, leaving 17 bases between them. The CDR3 loop spans 16 amino acids. Germline CDR1 reads SGHNT; CDR2 reads YYREEE (reference sequence). The CDR3 sequence: CASSITSFWATDTQYF. The CDR3 nucleotides are TGTGCCAGCAGCATTACTAGCTTTTGGGCCACAGATACGCAGTATTTT.

This chain joins TRBV29-1 and TRBJ2-3; TRBD1 is a possible D gene (6 bases). The V gene's germline CDR1 is SQVTM and CDR2 ANQGSEA. CDR3 size: 14 residues. With 4 bases removed from V and 1 base from J, the gap between germline ends came to 12 bases. The CDR3, as DNA: TGCAGCGTTGTCTGGGGGCTCGGCACAGATACGCAGTATTTT. Its translation: CSVVWGLGTDTQYF.

This rearrangement joins TRBV5-4 to TRBJ2-7, with 9 nucleotides matching TRBD1. From germline, CDR1 is SGHNT and CDR2 YYREEE (reference sequence). With 3 bases clipped from V and 2 bases from J, the junction kept 6 bases outside the gene matches. There are 15 residues in the CDR3. CDR3 amino acids: CASSSRDRDPYEQYF. The DNA of the CDR3 is TGTGCCAGCAGCTCCCGGGACAGGGATCCCTACGAGCAGTACTTC.

V and J are TRBV9 and TRBJ2-7; 9 bases match TRBD2. This CDR3 comprises 15 residues. Per germline, CDR1 SGDLS and CDR2 YYNGEE. V trimming: 1 base; J trimming: 0 bases; junction bases outside the gene matches: 2. CDR3 sequence: CASSVSSGASYEQYF. CDR3 nucleotide sequence: TGTGCCAGCAGCGTATCTAGCGGGGCCTCCTACGAGCAGTACTTC.

CDR3 protein: CASSSRREGAWTDTQYF. The CDR3 bases are TGTGCCAGCAGCTCCCGGAGAGAGGGAGCTTGGACAGATACGCAGTATTTT. The chain employs TRBV11-3 and TRBJ2-3; D is possibly TRBD2 (5 bases). The germline V gene has CDR1 SGHNT and CDR2 YENEEA. The CDR3 loop spans 17 amino acids. V was clipped by 4 bases and J by 3 bases, with 20 bases between them.

The gene calls are TRBV7-2 and TRBJ2-1, with 7 bases fitting TRBD2. Germline V CDR1 and CDR2: SGHTA, FQGNSA. The ends lost 0 bases at V and 7 bases at J; junction bases unmatched: 9. The CDR3 loop spans 16 amino acids. The CDR3 DNA sequence: TGTGCCAGCAGCTTAGCTCTAGCGGTACACAGGAATGAGCAGTTCTTC. This encodes CASSLALAVHRNEQFF.

The V gene is TRBV19, the J gene TRBJ2-2; 7 nucleotides line up with TRBD1. The CDR3 sequence is 14 residues long. J gave up 2 bases and V 9 bases, and 6 bases lay outside the gene matches. The germline V gene encodes CDR1 LNHDA and CDR2 SQIVND (reference sequence). The CDR3 coding sequence is TGTGCCAGCTCCTGGGACAGAAACACCGGGGAGCTGTTTTTT. Protein sequence: CASSWDRNTGELFF.

The chain employs TRBV6-5 and TRBJ2-7; a possible D gene is TRBD2 (5 bases). This CDR3 comprises 14 residues. V lost 2 bases, J lost 3 bases, and 11 bases lay in between. CDR1 is MNHEY and CDR2 is SVGAGI in the germline V gene. Written as DNA, the CDR3 is TGTGCCAGCAGTTACCTGGACTGGGACTACGAGCAGTACTTC. Its protein product is CASSYLDWDYEQYF.

The CDR3 is CASSLGDRGRNEQFF. CDR3 nucleotide sequence: TGTGCCAGCAGTTTAGGGGACAGGGGGCGGAATGAGCAGTTCTTC. This chain joins TRBV27 and TRBJ2-1, with 12 bases that match TRBD1. Germline V gene sequence: CDR1 MNHEY, CDR2 SMNVEV (reference sequence). CDR3 length equals 15 residues. The V segment lost 2 bases and the J segment 7 bases; nucleotides outside the gene matches: 3.